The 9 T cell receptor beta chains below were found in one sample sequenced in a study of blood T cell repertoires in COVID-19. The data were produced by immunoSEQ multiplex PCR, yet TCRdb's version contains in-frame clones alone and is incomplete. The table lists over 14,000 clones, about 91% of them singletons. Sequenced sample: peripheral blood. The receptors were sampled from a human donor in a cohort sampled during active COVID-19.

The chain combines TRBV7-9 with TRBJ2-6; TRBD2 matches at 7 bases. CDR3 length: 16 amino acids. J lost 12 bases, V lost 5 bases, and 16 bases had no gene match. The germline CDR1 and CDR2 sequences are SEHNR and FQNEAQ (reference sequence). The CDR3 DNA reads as TGTGCCAGCAGCAACCGGGACTCTCCGGGAGGTAGCGTCCTGACTTTC. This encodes CASSNRDSPGGSVLTF.

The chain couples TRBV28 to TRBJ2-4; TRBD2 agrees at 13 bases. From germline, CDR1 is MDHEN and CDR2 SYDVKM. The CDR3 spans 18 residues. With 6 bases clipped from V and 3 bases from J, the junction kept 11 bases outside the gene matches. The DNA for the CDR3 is TGTGCCAGCAGCCCCACTAGCGGGAGGGCCTGGGGCAAAAACATTCAGTACTTC. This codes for CASSPTSGRAWGKNIQYF.

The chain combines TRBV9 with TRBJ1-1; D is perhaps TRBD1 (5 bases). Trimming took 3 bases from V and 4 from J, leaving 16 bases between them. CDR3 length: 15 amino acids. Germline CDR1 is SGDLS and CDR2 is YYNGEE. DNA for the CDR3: TGTGCCAGCAGCGGAGGTGGAGGGGTACCCACTGAAGCTTTCTTT. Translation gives CASSGGGGVPTEAFF.

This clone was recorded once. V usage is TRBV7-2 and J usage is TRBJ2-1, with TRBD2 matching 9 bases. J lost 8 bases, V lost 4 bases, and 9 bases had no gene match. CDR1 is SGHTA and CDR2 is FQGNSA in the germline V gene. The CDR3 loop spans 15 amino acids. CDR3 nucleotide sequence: TGTGCCAGCAGCTCCGGGGCGGGGGGGCACCATGAGCAGTTCTTC. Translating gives CASSSGAGGHHEQFF.

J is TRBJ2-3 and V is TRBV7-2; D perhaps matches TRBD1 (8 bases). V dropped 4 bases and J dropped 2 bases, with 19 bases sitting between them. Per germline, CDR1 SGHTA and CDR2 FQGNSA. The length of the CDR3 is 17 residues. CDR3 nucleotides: TGTGCCAGCAGCTCCAGACAGGGGAGGGGGTACACAGATACGCAGTATTTT. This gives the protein CASSSRQGRGYTDTQYF.

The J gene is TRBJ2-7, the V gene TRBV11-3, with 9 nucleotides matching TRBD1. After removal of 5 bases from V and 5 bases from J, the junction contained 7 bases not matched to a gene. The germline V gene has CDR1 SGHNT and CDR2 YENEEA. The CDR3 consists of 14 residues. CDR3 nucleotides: TGTGCCAGCAGCGAAAGACAGGGGGATCACGAGCAGTACTTC. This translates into CASSERQGDHEQYF.

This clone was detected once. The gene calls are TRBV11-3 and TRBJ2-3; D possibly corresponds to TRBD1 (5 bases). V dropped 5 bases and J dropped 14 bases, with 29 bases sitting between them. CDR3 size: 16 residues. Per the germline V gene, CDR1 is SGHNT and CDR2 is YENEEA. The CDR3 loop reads CASSPKSWGRISDGYF. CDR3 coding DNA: TGTGCCAGCAGCCCTAAGTCATGGGGCCGCATAAGTGATGGGTATTTT.

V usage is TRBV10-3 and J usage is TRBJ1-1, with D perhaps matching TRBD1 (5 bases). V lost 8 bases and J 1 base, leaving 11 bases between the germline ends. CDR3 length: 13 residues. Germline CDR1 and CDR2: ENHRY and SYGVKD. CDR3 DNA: TGTGCCATCCTACAGGCCCAGAACACTGAAGCTTTCTTT. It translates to CAILQAQNTEAFF.

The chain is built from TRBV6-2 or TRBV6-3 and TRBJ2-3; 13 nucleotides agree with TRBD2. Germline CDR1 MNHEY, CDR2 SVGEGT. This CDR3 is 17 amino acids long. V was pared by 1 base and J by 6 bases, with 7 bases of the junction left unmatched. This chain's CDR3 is CASSYFRTSGSGDTQYF. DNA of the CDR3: TGTGCCAGCAGTTACTTCCGGACTAGCGGGAGTGGCGATACGCAGTATTTT.